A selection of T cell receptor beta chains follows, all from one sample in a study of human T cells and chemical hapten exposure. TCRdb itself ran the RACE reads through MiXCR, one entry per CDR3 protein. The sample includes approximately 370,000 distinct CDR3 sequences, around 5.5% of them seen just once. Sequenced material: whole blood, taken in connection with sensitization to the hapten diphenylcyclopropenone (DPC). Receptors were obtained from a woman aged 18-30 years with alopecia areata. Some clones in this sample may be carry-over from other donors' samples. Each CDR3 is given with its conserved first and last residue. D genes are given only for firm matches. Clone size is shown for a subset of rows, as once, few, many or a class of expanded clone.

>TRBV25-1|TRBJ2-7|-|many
CASSPPLDSVEQYF
TGTGCCAGCAGTCCCCCACTGGATAGCGTCGAGCAGTACTTC
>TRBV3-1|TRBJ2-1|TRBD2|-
CASSQTGGLRWDEQFF
TGTGCCAGCAGCCAGACGGGGGGGCTAAGATGGGATGAGCAGTTCTTC
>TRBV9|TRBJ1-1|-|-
CASSGSIMLNTEAFF
TGTGCCAGCAGCGGATCGATCATGCTGAACACTGAAGCTTTCTTT
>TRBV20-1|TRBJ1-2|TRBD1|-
CSARDPGQGAEVHGYTF
TGCAGTGCTAGAGATCCGGGACAGGGGGCGGAGGTCCATGGCTACACCTTC
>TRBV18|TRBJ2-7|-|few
CASSPETGSFAFTVYEQYF
TGTGCCAGCTCACCGGAGACAGGTTCGTTCGCTTTCACGGTCTACGAGCAGTACTTC
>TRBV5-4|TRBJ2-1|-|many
CASSHPGGYNEQFF
TGTGCCAGCAGCCACCCTGGAGGGTACAATGAGCAGTTCTTC
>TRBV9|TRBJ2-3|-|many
CASSVEGGGPSTDTQYF
TGTGCCAGCAGCGTAGAAGGCGGGGGCCCTAGCACAGATACGCAGTATTTT
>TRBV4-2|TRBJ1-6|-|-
CASSQEGQGYYNSPLHF
TGTGCCAGCAGCCAAGAAGGGCAGGGGTATTATAATTCACCCCTCCACTTT
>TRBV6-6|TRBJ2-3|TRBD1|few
CASSYSDRESDTQYF
TGTGCCAGCAGTTACTCCGACAGGGAGTCAGATACGCAGTATTTT
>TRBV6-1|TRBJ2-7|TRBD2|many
CASSGRTSGGYEQYF
TGTGCCAGCAGTGGACGGACTAGCGGGGGCTACGAGCAGTACTTC
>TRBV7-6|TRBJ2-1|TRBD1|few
CASRGQGDEQFF
TGTGCCAGCAGAGGACAGGGGGATGAGCAGTTCTTC
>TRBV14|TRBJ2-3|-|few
CASSQVPGGTDTQYF
TGTGCCAGCAGCCAAGTTCCTGGGGGGACAGATACGCAGTATTTT
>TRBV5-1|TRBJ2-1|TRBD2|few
CASRPDTSGTSWEQFF
TGCGCCAGCAGGCCGGATACTAGCGGGACCTCCTGGGAGCAGTTCTTC
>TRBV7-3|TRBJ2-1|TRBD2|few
CASSLTGLAGGYNEQFF
TGTGCCAGCAGCTTAACGGGGTTAGCGGGGGGCTACAATGAGCAGTTCTTC
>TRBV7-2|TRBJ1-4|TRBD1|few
CASSLVTGGWEKLFF
TGTGCCAGCAGCTTAGTTACAGGGGGCTGGGAAAAACTGTTTTTT
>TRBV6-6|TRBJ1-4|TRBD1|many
CASSYGTGDLPTNEKLFF
TGTGCCAGCAGTTACGGGACAGGAGACCTCCCAACTAATGAAAAACTGTTTTTT
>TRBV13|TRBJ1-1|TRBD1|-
CASSLNRGQLGTEAFF
TGTGCCAGCAGCTTAAACAGGGGGCAGTTGGGCACTGAAGCTTTCTTT
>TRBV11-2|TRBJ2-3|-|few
CASSPRTTNTDTQYF
TGTGCCAGCAGCCCACGGACTACAAACACAGATACGCAGTATTTT
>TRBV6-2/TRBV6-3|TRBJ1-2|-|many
CASSRDTVYGYTF
TGTGCCAGCAGTCGGGACACCGTCTATGGCTACACCTTC
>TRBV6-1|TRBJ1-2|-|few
CASTKSLDRDYGYTF
TGTGCCAGCACTAAGTCGTTGGACCGCGATTATGGCTACACCTTC
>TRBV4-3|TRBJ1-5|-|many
CASSQDLGASNQPQHF
TGCGCCAGCAGCCAAGATCTGGGGGCGAGCAATCAGCCCCAGCATTTT
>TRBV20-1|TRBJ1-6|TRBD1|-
CSASEKQGANSPLHF
TGCAGTGCTAGTGAGAAACAGGGGGCAAATTCACCCCTCCACTTT
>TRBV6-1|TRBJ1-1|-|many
CASSEPDSHPPF
TGTGCCAGCAGTGAACCCGACAGCCACCCGCCCTTT
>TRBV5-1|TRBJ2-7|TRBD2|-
CASSLDVAGDKDEQYF
TGCGCCAGCAGCTTGGACGTGGCGGGGGATAAGGACGAGCAGTACTTC
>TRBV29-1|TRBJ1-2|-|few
CSVEDPGTEHLFYGYTF
TGCAGCGTTGAGGACCCCGGGACGGAGCACCTTTTCTATGGCTACACCTTC
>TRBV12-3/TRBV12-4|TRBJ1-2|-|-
CASSSDIDRYNGYTF
TGTGCCAGCAGTTCCGATATAGACAGGTACAATGGCTACACCTTC
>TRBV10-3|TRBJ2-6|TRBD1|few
CAISERTGGAFFPNSGANVLTF
TGTGCCATCAGTGAGAGGACAGGGGGCGCCTTCTTCCCTAACTCTGGGGCCAACGTCCTGACTTTC
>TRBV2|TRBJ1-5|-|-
CASSEGGYQPQHF
TGTGCCAGCAGTGAAGGGGGCTATCAGCCCCAGCATTTT
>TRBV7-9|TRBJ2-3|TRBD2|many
CASSQPGLAGITDTQYF
TGTGCCAGCAGCCAGCCGGGACTAGCGGGGATCACAGATACGCAGTATTTT
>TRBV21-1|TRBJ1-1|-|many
CASSKGAGETEAFF
TGTGCCAGCAGCAAAGGGGCTGGGGAAACTGAAGCTTTCTTT
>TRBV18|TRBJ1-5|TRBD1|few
CASSPRDSGRDQPQHF
TGTGCCAGCTCACCACGGGACAGCGGCAGAGATCAGCCCCAGCATTTT
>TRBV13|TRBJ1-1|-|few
CASSLGTGARDTEAFF
TGTGCCAGCAGCTTAGGTACGGGGGCGCGCGACACTGAAGCTTTCTTT
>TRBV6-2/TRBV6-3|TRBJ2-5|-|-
CASMEGGNQETQYF
TGTGCCAGCATGGAGGGAGGAAACCAAGAGACCCAGTACTTC
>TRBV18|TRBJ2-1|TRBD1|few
CATPGGSYNEQFF
TGTGCCACCCCAGGGGGTTCGTACAATGAGCAGTTCTTC
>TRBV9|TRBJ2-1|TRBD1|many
CASSVSGTGHNEQFF
TGTGCCAGCAGCGTTTCCGGGACAGGGCACAATGAGCAGTTCTTC
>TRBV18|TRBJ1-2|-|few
CASSPGLGAEYYGYTF
TGTGCCAGCTCACCCGGACTGGGAGCGGAGTACTATGGCTACACCTTC
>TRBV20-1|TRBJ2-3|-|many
CSASGGRTDTQYF
TGCAGTGCTAGCGGGGGACGCACAGATACGCAGTATTTT
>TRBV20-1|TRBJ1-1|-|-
CSALGADTEAFF
TGCAGTGCTTTGGGGGCTGACACTGAAGCTTTCTTT
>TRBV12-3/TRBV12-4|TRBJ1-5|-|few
CASNTQGNNQPQHF
TGTGCCAGCAACACCCAGGGGAACAATCAGCCCCAGCATTTT
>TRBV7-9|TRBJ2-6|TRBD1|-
CASSFLQGESSGANVLTF
TGTGCCAGCAGCTTCCTACAGGGGGAGAGCTCTGGGGCCAACGTCCTGACTTTC
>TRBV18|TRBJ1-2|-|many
CASSPPVVSNYGYTF
TGTGCCAGCTCACCACCGGTGGTGTCTAACTATGGCTACACCTTC
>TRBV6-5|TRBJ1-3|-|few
CASGDGTSGNTIYF
TGTGCCAGCGGGGACGGTACCTCTGGAAACACCATATATTTT
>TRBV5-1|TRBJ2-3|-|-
CASTLGGRTDTQYF
TGCGCCAGCACCCTTGGCGGCCGCACAGATACGCAGTATTTT
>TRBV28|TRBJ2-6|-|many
CASSLSFSGANVLTF
TGTGCCAGCAGTTTATCATTCTCTGGGGCCAACGTCCTGACTTTC
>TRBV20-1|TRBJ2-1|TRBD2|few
CSAEGLAGGTRYNEQFF
TGCAGTGCTGAGGGACTAGCGGGGGGGACTCGGTACAATGAGCAGTTCTTC
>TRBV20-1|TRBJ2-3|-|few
CSAVTFLGTDTQYF
TGCAGTGCTGTGACTTTCTTAGGCACAGATACGCAGTATTTT
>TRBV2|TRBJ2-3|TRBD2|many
CASEQLAEFTDTQYF
TGTGCCAGCGAACAACTAGCGGAGTTCACAGATACGCAGTATTTT
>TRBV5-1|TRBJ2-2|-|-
CASSYATGGTFTGELFF
TGCGCCAGCAGCTACGCGACTGGCGGGACTTTCACCGGGGAGCTGTTTTTT
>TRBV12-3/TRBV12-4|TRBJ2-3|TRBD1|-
CASSLRQGAYTDTQYF
TGTGCCAGCAGTTTGAGACAGGGGGCTTACACAGATACGCAGTATTTT
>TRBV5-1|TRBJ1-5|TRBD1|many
CASSFGQGANQPQHF
TGCGCCAGCAGCTTTGGACAGGGGGCTAATCAGCCCCAGCATTTT
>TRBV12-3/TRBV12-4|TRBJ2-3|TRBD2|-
CASTGAGGNTDTQYF
TGTGCCAGCACCGGTGCGGGGGGAAACACAGATACGCAGTATTTT
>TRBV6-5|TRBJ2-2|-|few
CASSYLEDTGELFF
TGTGCCAGCAGTTATCTGGAGGACACCGGGGAGCTGTTTTTT
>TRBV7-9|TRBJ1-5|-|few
CASSRGRTVEHNQPQHF
TGTGCCAGCAGCAGAGGACGGACAGTAGAGCACAATCAGCCCCAGCATTTT
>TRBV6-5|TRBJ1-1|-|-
CASTSPGTGQAFF
TGTGCCAGCACCTCCCCAGGGACGGGGCAAGCTTTCTTT
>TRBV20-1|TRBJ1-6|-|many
CSAREIRAGNNSPLHF
TGCAGTGCTAGAGAAATCCGGGCAGGGAACAATTCACCCCTCCACTTT
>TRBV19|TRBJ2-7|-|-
CASSDYVGAPGEQYF
TGTGCCAGTAGTGATTATGTGGGGGCCCCCGGCGAGCAGTACTTC
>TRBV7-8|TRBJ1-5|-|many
CASSLEGRWSNQPQHF
TGTGCCAGCAGCTTAGAAGGCAGGTGGAGCAATCAGCCCCAGCATTTT
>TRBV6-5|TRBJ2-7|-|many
CASSYSPGPDYEQYF
TGTGCCAGCAGTTACAGCCCGGGACCAGACTACGAGCAGTACTTC
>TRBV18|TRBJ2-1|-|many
CASSPPGGGSSYNEQFF
TGTGCCAGCTCACCCCCGGGCGGGGGCAGCTCCTACAATGAGCAGTTCTTC
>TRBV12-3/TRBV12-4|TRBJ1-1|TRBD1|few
CASSGDRVTEAFF
TGTGCCAGCAGTGGGGACAGGGTCACTGAAGCTTTCTTT